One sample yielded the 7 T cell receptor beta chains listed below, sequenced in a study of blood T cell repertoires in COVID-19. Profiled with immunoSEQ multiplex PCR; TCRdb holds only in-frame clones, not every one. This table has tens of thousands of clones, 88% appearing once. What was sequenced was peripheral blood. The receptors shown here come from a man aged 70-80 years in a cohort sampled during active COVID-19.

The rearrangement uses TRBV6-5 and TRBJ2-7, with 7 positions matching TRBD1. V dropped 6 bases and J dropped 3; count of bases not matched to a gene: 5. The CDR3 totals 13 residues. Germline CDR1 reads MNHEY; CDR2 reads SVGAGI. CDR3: CASSRTGNYEQYF. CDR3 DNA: TGTGCCAGCAGCAGGACAGGAAACTACGAGCAGTACTTC.

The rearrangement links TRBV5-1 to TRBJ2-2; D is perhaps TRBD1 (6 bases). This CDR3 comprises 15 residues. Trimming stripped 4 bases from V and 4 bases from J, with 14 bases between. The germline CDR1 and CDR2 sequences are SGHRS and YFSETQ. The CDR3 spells CASSGATGSTGELFF. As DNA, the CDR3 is TGCGCCAGCAGCGGGGCGACAGGTAGCACCGGGGAGCTGTTTTTT.

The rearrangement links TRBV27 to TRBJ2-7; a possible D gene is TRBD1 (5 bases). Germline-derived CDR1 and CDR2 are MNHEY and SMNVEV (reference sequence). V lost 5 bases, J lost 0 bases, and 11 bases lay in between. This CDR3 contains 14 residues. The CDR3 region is CASSIDRDSYEQYF. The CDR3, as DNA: TGTGCCAGCAGTATCGACAGAGACTCCTACGAGCAGTACTTC.

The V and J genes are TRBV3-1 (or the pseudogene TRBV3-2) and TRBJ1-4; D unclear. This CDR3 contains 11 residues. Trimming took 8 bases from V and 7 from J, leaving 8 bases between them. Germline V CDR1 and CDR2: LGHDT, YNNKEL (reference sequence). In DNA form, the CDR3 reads TGTGCCAGCGGTACATTTGAAAAACTGTTTTTT. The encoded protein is CASGTFEKLFF.

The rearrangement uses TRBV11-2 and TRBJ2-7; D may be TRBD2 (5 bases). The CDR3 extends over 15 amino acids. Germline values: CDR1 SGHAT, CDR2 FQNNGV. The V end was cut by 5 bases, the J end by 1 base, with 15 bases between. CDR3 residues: CASSLPEGLSYEQYF. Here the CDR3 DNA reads TGTGCCAGCAGCCTTCCTGAGGGATTGTCCTACGAGCAGTACTTC.

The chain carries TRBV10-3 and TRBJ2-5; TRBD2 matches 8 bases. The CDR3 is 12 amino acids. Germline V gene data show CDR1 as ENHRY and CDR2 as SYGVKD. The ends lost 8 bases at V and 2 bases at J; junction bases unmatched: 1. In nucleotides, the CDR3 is TGTGCCATCTCTAGCGGGCAAGAGACCCAGTACTTC. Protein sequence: CAISSGQETQYF.

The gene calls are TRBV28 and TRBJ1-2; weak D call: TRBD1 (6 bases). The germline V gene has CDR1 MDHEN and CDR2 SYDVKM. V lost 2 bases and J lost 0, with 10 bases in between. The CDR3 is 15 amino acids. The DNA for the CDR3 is TGTGCCAGCAGTTTAACAGGGCCTCCTAACTATGGCTACACCTTC. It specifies CASSLTGPPNYGYTF.